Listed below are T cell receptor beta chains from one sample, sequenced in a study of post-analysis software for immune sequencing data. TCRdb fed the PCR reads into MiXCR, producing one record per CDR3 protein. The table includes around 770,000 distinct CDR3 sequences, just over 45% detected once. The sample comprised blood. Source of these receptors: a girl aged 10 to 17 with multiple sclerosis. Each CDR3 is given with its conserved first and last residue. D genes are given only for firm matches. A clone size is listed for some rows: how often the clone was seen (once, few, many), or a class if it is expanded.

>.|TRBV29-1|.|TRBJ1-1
CSVLTPEAFF
TGCAGCGTTCTCACCCCTGAAGCTTTCTTT
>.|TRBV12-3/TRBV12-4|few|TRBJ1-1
CASSSSTGGSGTEAFF
TGTGCCAGCAGTTCCTCCACTGGGGGGAGCGGCACTGAAGCTTTCTTT
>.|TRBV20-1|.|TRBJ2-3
CSASQDTGTLTDTQYF
TGCAGTGCTAGCCAAGATACCGGGACTCTGACAGATACGCAGTATTTT
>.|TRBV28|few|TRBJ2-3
CASSLPGNTDTQYF
TGTGCCAGCAGTTTGCCAGGGAACACAGATACGCAGTATTTT
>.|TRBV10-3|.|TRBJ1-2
CAISESRSNHGYTF
TGTGCCATCAGTGAGTCGAGGTCTAACCATGGCTACACCTTC
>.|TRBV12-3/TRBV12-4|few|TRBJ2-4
CASSLMGGRNIQYF
TGTGCCAGCAGTTTAATGGGGGGCAGAAACATTCAGTACTTC
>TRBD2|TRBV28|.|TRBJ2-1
CASSLGSGSTEQFF
TGTGCCAGCAGTTTGGGGAGCGGGAGTACTGAGCAGTTCTTC
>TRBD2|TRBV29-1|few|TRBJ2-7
CSVAWEGRWEQYF
TGCAGCGTGGCCTGGGAGGGCCGGTGGGAGCAGTACTTC
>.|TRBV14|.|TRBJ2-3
CASSQTPSDTQYF
TGTGCCAGCAGCCAAACCCCCTCCGATACGCAGTATTTT
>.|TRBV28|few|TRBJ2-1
CASSSGTREQFF
TGTGCCAGCAGTTCTGGGACTCGCGAGCAGTTCTTC
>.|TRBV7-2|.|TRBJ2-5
CASTRDPVETQYF
TGTGCCAGCACCCGGGACCCGGTGGAGACCCAGTACTTC
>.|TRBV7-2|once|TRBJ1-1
CASRLVEGDTEAFF
TGTGCCAGCAGGCTAGTCGAGGGAGACACTGAAGCTTTCTTT
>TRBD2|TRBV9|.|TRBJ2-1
CASSPSTGTSASYNEQFF
TGTGCCAGCAGTCCCTCTACCGGGACTAGCGCATCCTACAATGAGCAGTTCTTC
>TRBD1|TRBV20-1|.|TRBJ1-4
CSARDPRWGTGSNEKLFF
TGCAGTGCTAGAGACCCTAGATGGGGGACAGGGAGTAATGAAAAACTGTTTTTT
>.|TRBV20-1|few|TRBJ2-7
CSAQDPHGDEQYF
TGCAGTGCCCAAGACCCCCACGGAGACGAGCAGTACTTC
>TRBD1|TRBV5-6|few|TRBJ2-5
CASSLGAGTGLGETQYF
TGTGCCAGCAGCTTGGGGGCCGGGACAGGTCTTGGAGAGACCCAGTACTTC
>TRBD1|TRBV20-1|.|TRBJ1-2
CSAEGTGVLRNYGYTF
TGCAGTGCTGAGGGGACAGGGGTGCTACGTAACTATGGCTACACCTTC
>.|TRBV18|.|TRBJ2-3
CASSRDGTSTDTQYF
TGTGCCAGCTCACGGGACGGGACTAGCACAGATACGCAGTATTTT
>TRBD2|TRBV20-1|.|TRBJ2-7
CSAVGLADRDEQYF
TGCAGTGCCGTGGGGCTAGCGGATCGAGACGAGCAGTACTTC
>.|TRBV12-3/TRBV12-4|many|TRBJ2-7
CASSFLAYEQYF
TGTGCCAGCAGTTTCCTGGCCTACGAGCAGTACTTC
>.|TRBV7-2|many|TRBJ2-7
CASSLGGYYEQYF
TGTGCCAGCAGCTTAGGCGGGTACTACGAGCAGTACTTC
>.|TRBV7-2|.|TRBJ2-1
CASSLKPPLVEFF
TGTGCCAGCAGCTTAAAGCCGCCCCTTGTGGAGTTCTTC
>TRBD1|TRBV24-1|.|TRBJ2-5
CATSGGQPPRETQYF
TGTGCCACCAGTGGGGGACAGCCTCCGAGGGAGACCCAGTACTTC
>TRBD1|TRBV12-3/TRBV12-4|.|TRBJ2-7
CASSLVTGTGAYEQYF
TGTGCCAGCAGTTTGGTCACCGGGACAGGGGCCTACGAGCAGTACTTC
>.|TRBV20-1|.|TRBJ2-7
CSATISSRAYEQYF
TGCAGTGCTACTATCTCGAGTAGGGCCTACGAGCAGTACTTC
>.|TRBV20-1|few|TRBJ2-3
CSARDFRDTQYF
TGTAGTGCTAGAGACTTTAGGGATACGCAGTATTTT
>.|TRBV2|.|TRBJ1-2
CASGAGAANYGYTF
TGTGCCAGCGGGGCCGGCGCTGCTAACTATGGCTACACCTTC
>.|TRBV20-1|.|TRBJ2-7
CSATSGRSYEQYF
TGCAGTGCTACCAGCGGGCGGAGCTACGAGCAGTACTTC
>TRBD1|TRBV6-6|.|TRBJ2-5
CASSFGQGQTQYF
TGTGCCAGCAGTTTTGGACAGGGTCAGACCCAGTACTTC
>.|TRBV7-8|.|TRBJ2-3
CASSFGGPSAHTDTQYF
TGTGCCAGCAGCTTCGGGGGACCCTCAGCGCACACAGATACGCAGTATTTT
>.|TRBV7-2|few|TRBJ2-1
CASSLVSKYEQFF
TGTGCCAGCAGCTTAGTTTCCAAGTATGAGCAGTTCTTC
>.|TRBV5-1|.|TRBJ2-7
CASSLIGDGYEQYF
TGCGCCAGCAGCTTGATCGGAGATGGGTACGAGCAGTACTTC
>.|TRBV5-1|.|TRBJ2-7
CASSLALTRNEQYF
TGCGCCAGCAGCTTGGCCCTCACACGCAATGAGCAGTACTTC
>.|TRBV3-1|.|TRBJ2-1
CASRSRSYNEQFF
TGTGCCAGCAGATCCAGGTCCTACAATGAGCAGTTCTTC
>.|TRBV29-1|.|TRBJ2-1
CSIDKEAPSSKFF
TGCAGCATTGATAAGGAAGCCCCCTCGAGTAAGTTCTTC
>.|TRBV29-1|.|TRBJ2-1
CSAFKGYNEQFF
TGCAGCGCCTTCAAGGGGTACAATGAGCAGTTCTTC
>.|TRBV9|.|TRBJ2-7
CASSVDRGGYEQYF
TGTGCCAGCAGCGTAGATAGGGGGGGGTACGAGCAGTACTTC
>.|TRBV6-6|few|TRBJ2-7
CASTYRPYEQYF
TGTGCCAGCACCTACAGGCCCTACGAGCAGTACTTC
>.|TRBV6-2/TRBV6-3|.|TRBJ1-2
CASSYSVGQTPDYGYTF
TGTGCCAGCAGTTACTCGGTAGGGCAGACACCGGACTATGGCTACACCTTC
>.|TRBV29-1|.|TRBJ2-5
CSVDLGLGIQETQYF
TGCAGCGTTGATCTAGGGTTGGGAATCCAAGAGACCCAGTACTTC
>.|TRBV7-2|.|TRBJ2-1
CASSFSKAYNEQFF
TGTGCCAGCAGCTTTTCCAAGGCCTACAATGAGCAGTTCTTC
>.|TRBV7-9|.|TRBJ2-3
CASSQSYTDTQYF
TGTGCCAGCAGCCAATCCTACACAGATACGCAGTATTTT
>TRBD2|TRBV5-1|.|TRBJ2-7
CASSLGTSASYEQYF
TGCGCCAGCAGCTTGGGGACTAGCGCTTCCTACGAGCAGTACTTC
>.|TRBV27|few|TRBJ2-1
CASMGAKGRNEQFF
TGTGCCAGCATGGGGGCAAAGGGTCGGAATGAACAGTTCTTC
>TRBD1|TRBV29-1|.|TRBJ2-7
CSVVRGTGSNEQYF
TGCAGCGTTGTGAGGGGGACAGGGAGCAACGAGCAGTACTTC
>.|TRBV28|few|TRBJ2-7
CARCQGWVQTYEQYF
TGTGCCAGATGCCAGGGTTGGGTGCAAACCTACGAGCAGTACTTC
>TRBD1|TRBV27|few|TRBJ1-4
CASSPGDSNEKLFF
TGTGCCAGCAGTCCGGGGGACAGTAATGAAAAACTGTTTTTT
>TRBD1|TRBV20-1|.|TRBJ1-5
CSALGGQGETHSNQPQHF
TGCAGTGCGCTCGGGGGACAGGGAGAAACACATAGCAATCAGCCCCAGCATTTT
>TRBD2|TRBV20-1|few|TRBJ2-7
CSAREGGRASRQYF
TGCAGTGCTAGAGAGGGCGGGAGGGCCTCTCGGCAGTACTTC
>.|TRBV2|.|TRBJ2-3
CAVTAFTDTQYF
TGTGCCGTAACAGCGTTCACAGATACGCAGTATTTT